These T cell receptor beta chains were read from a single sample in a study of molecular identifiers for immune sequencing clone quantification. TCRdb independently ran MiXCR on the PCR reads; one entry per CDR3 protein. This table holds about 60,000 distinct CDR3 sequences, 17% found once. The material sequenced was naive CD8+ T cells from blood, with Jurkat cell RNA spiked in. The receptor source for this set is a human donor in good health. Some libraries in this study had Jurkat cell RNA spiked in. The CDR3 runs from the conserved cysteine through the conserved F or W. The order of the fields is J gene, V gene, D gene, CDR3 protein. A D gene is named only where the DNA matches it firmly.

J gene: TRBJ2-7; V gene: TRBV7-9; D gene: -; CDR3 protein: CASSSNLLGSYEQYF
J gene: TRBJ1-1; V gene: TRBV11-2; D gene: -; CDR3 protein: CASSLDEAFF
J gene: TRBJ2-6; V gene: TRBV28; D gene: -; CDR3 protein: CASSLIDLSGANVLTF
J gene: TRBJ2-7; V gene: TRBV12-3/TRBV12-4; D gene: -; CDR3 protein: CASSFGGIEQYF
J gene: TRBJ2-1; V gene: TRBV28; D gene: TRBD2; CDR3 protein: CASSFSTRVAGGPEQFF
J gene: TRBJ1-2; V gene: TRBV24-1; D gene: -; CDR3 protein: CATSDAHYGYTF
J gene: TRBJ1-5; V gene: TRBV4-3; D gene: TRBD1; CDR3 protein: CAGSQANRPPATGRISNQPQHF
J gene: TRBJ2-1; V gene: TRBV28; D gene: TRBD1; CDR3 protein: CASSYSGQGDFDEQFF
J gene: TRBJ1-1; V gene: TRBV29-1; D gene: -; CDR3 protein: CSVGRPMNTEAFF
J gene: TRBJ2-7; V gene: TRBV2; D gene: -; CDR3 protein: CASKNSSYEQYF
J gene: TRBJ2-3; V gene: TRBV11-2; D gene: TRBD2; CDR3 protein: CAMGIGTSKDTQYF
J gene: TRBJ1-5; V gene: TRBV4-1; D gene: TRBD1; CDR3 protein: CASSQVETGRNQPQHF
J gene: TRBJ1-4; V gene: TRBV4-1; D gene: TRBD1; CDR3 protein: CASSHPGTGDEKLFF
J gene: TRBJ1-1; V gene: TRBV7-9; D gene: -; CDR3 protein: CASSPEGHLGTEAFF
J gene: TRBJ2-3; V gene: TRBV24-1; D gene: -; CDR3 protein: CATSDRQVPDTQYF
J gene: TRBJ2-3; V gene: TRBV7-9; D gene: -; CDR3 protein: CASSFLSGGSTDTQYF
J gene: TRBJ2-1; V gene: TRBV6-1; D gene: TRBD2; CDR3 protein: CASSASGSSYNEQFF
J gene: TRBJ2-3; V gene: TRBV9; D gene: TRBD2; CDR3 protein: CASSVGLAGDADTQYF
J gene: TRBJ1-5; V gene: TRBV13; D gene: -; CDR3 protein: CASSQGNQPQHF
J gene: TRBJ2-3; V gene: TRBV27; D gene: TRBD2; CDR3 protein: CASSETSGRGADTQYF
J gene: TRBJ2-1; V gene: TRBV2; D gene: TRBD2; CDR3 protein: CASGTTSSSYNEQFF
J gene: TRBJ2-7; V gene: TRBV20-1; D gene: -; CDR3 protein: CSARVRAEPYPSYEQYF
J gene: TRBJ2-7; V gene: TRBV27; D gene: -; CDR3 protein: CASSISSSYEQYF
J gene: TRBJ1-4; V gene: TRBV3-1; D gene: -; CDR3 protein: CASRDTGTDTEKLFF
J gene: TRBJ2-6; V gene: TRBV11-3; D gene: TRBD1; CDR3 protein: CASSWERDRANSGANVLTF
J gene: TRBJ2-3; V gene: TRBV3-1; D gene: -; CDR3 protein: CASSHRQVPAGSSGTQYF
J gene: TRBJ2-1; V gene: TRBV7-2; D gene: -; CDR3 protein: CASGKGLYSNEQFF
J gene: TRBJ2-1; V gene: TRBV5-5; D gene: -; CDR3 protein: CASSYLRLADSYNEQFF
J gene: TRBJ1-2; V gene: TRBV3-1; D gene: -; CDR3 protein: CASSQVGFYGYTF
J gene: TRBJ2-2; V gene: TRBV7-2; D gene: -; CDR3 protein: CASSLTAYTGELFF
J gene: TRBJ2-2; V gene: TRBV5-6; D gene: TRBD1; CDR3 protein: CASSLDRGGVGTEELFF
J gene: TRBJ2-5; V gene: TRBV20-1; D gene: TRBD2; CDR3 protein: CSARVPGTSGTIILGTQYF
J gene: TRBJ2-1; V gene: TRBV19; D gene: -; CDR3 protein: CASSIIATNEQFF
J gene: TRBJ1-1; V gene: TRBV27; D gene: -; CDR3 protein: CASTSFLGTMNTEAFF
J gene: TRBJ2-7; V gene: TRBV4-3; D gene: TRBD2; CDR3 protein: CASSQARLAGPSYEQYF
J gene: TRBJ2-1; V gene: TRBV12-3/TRBV12-4; D gene: -; CDR3 protein: CASSFLEIAEQFF